The 21 T cell receptor beta chains below were found in one sample sequenced in a study of T cell responses to AZD1222 COVID-19 vaccine. Measured with immunoSEQ multiplex PCR; TCRdb has only the in-frame clones, and not every one. The sample lists 150,000 to 200,000 clones; more than 85% were seen once. The sequences come from peripheral blood, collected on day 0 of AZD1222 vaccination. Every receptor here comes from an adult in good health.

The chain has TRBV7-8 and TRBJ2-3; D gene ambiguous. The CDR3 contains 16 residues. Germline assignment: CDR1 SGHVS and CDR2 FQNEAQ. The V end lost 5 bases, the J end lost 0 bases, and 15 bases lay between the germline ends. The CDR3 DNA sequence: TGTGCCAGCAGCGCGCTTTCTGCAGCTAGCACAGATACGCAGTATTTT. The encoded protein is CASSALSAASTDTQYF.

The chain has TRBV3-1 (or the pseudogene TRBV3-2) and TRBJ1-2; D is unclear. Trimming removed 1 base at V and 5 bases at J, with 2 bases between. The germline CDR1 and CDR2 sequences are LGHDT and YNNKEL (reference sequence). The CDR3 is 11 residues long. The CDR3 DNA reads TGTGCCAGCAGCCAAGCATATGGCTACACCTTC. Its protein is CASSQAYGYTF.

The chain employs TRBV10-3 and TRBJ2-5, with 9 positions matching TRBD2. CDR1 is ENHRY, CDR2 SYGVKD, per germline. J lost 5 bases, V lost 2 bases, and 6 bases had no gene match. The CDR3 spans 15 residues. CDR3 nucleotide sequence: TGTGCCATCAGTGAGGGGCGGGAGGGCCTGGAGACCCAGTACTTC. As protein: CAISEGREGLETQYF.

V is TRBV18 and J is TRBJ1-1, with no clear D. CDR1 KGHSH and CDR2 LQKENI come from the germline V gene. Trimming left V 3 bases short and J 1 base short, with 9 bases between. This CDR3 has 14 amino acids. The CDR3 nucleotides read TGTGCCAGCTCACCCTCGGCCTCGAACACTGAAGCTTTCTTT. It yields the protein CASSPSASNTEAFF. The variable domain in full, with the rest retrieved from reference TRBV18 and TRBJ1-1, is NAGVMQNPRHLVRRRGQEARLRCSPMKGHSHVYWYRQLPEEGLKFMVYLQKENIIDESGMPKERFSAEFPKEGPSILRIQQVVRGDSAAYFCASSPSASNTEAFFGQGTRLTVV.

The chain employs TRBV7-7 and TRBJ2-5; the D call may be TRBD1 or TRBD2 (5 bases each). Germline CDR1 is SSHAT and CDR2 is FNYEAQ (reference sequence). Trimming removed 1 base at V and 4 bases at J, with 13 bases between. This CDR3 has 15 amino acids. CDR3 loop: CASSLGGRELETQYF. CDR3 nucleotide sequence: TGTGCCAGCAGCTTAGGCGGCAGGGAGTTAGAGACCCAGTACTTC.

This clone was seen once. Other DNA sequences within the sample encode an identical CDR3. The chain links TRBV12-3 or TRBV12-4 to TRBJ2-1; maybe TRBD2 (5 bases). Between the trimmed V and J ends, which lost 2 bases and 10 bases, there was a span of 6 bases. This CDR3 is built from 11 residues. CDR3 coding DNA: TGTGCCAGCAGTTTAAGAGGGGAGCAGTTCTTC. It specifies CASSLRGEQFF.

This clone came up once. The genes are TRBV10-3 and TRBJ2-7; D remains ambiguous. Germline values: CDR1 ENHRY, CDR2 SYGVKD. This CDR3 has 13 residues. V lost 0 bases and J 6 bases, leaving 9 bases between the germline ends. CDR3 sequence (DNA): TGTGCCATCAGTGAGTCCGACTCTGGCGAGCAGTACTTC. It translates to CAISESDSGEQYF.

This chain connects TRBV18 to TRBJ1-1; 7 bases line up with TRBD1. This CDR3 region has 14 residues. Trimming removed 3 bases from V and 7 bases from J; junction bases left unmatched: 8. The germline CDR1 and CDR2 sequences are KGHSH and LQKENI. The CDR3 nucleotides read TGTGCCAGCTCACCCACACAGGGGAAAGGTGAAGCTTTCTTT. Translation gives CASSPTQGKGEAFF. The full variable domain, completed using reference TRBV18 and TRBJ1-1, is NAGVMQNPRHLVRRRGQEARLRCSPMKGHSHVYWYRQLPEEGLKFMVYLQKENIIDESGMPKERFSAEFPKEGPSILRIQQVVRGDSAAYFCASSPTQGKGEAFFGQGTRLTVV.

J is TRBJ1-2 and V is TRBV4-3; 7 positions agree with TRBD1. The length of the CDR3 is 15 residues. Looked up from germline, CDR1 is LGHNA and CDR2 is YSLEER. V lost 0 bases, J lost 4 bases, and 5 bases stayed unmatched. DNA for the CDR3: TGCGCCAGCAGCCAAGAAATTGGGACAGCCTATGGCTACACCTTC. The encoded protein is CASSQEIGTAYGYTF.

J is TRBJ2-2 and V is TRBV6-5; 9 bases fit TRBD2. V lost 0 bases and J lost 7; bases outside the gene matches: 3. This CDR3 contains 15 residues. The germline gives CDR1 MNHEY, CDR2 SVGAGI. CDR3 region: CASSYSSGSHGELFF. The CDR3 nucleotides are TGTGCCAGCAGTTACTCTAGCGGGAGTCACGGGGAGCTGTTTTTT.

The J gene is TRBJ2-6, the V gene TRBV7-9, with D uncertain. Deletions cut 5 bases from V and 0 bases from J, with 11 bases between. Germline CDR1 is SEHNR and CDR2 is FQNEAQ (reference sequence). The CDR3 runs to 16 residues. The CDR3 protein is CASSAGLGSGANVLTF. The CDR3 DNA follows: TGTGCCAGCAGCGCCGGGCTAGGCTCTGGGGCCAACGTCCTGACTTTC.

The chain is built from TRBV6-2 or TRBV6-3 and TRBJ2-1; D not resolved. Germline CDR1 MNHEY, CDR2 SVGEGT. The CDR3 spans 13 residues. V was shortened by 4 bases and J by 8 bases, with 12 bases between the two germline ends. CDR3 residues: CASSSFGLYEQFF. The CDR3 nucleotides are TGTGCCAGCAGTTCGTTCGGCCTCTATGAGCAGTTCTTC.

The chain carries TRBV27 and TRBJ2-7, with D perhaps matching TRBD1 (5 bases). The CDR3 totals 15 residues. The V end was cut by 3 bases, the J end by 0 bases, with 12 bases between. The germline gives CDR1 MNHEY, CDR2 SMNVEV (reference sequence). The CDR3 spells CASSFGATNSYEQYF. CDR3 DNA sequence: TGTGCCAGCAGTTTTGGGGCCACCAACTCCTACGAGCAGTACTTC.

The gene calls are TRBV6-1 and TRBJ2-2; D uncertain. This CDR3 has 13 residues. The germline CDR1 and CDR2 sequences are MNHNS and SASEGT. Trimming shortened V by 1 base and J by 5 bases, and 5 bases separated the two germline ends. The CDR3 here is CASSEGVTGELFF. Written as DNA, the CDR3 is TGTGCCAGCAGTGAAGGGGTAACCGGGGAGCTGTTTTTT.

The chain combines TRBV6-6 with TRBJ2-1; D call uncertain. V lost 2 bases and J lost 3, with 11 bases in between. Germline assignment: CDR1 MNHNY and CDR2 SVGAGI (reference sequence). The CDR3 consists of 15 residues. CDR3 sequence (DNA): TGTGCCAGCAGTTACGACGTTGCGATCTACAATGAGCAGTTCTTC. Protein sequence: CASSYDVAIYNEQFF.

V and J are TRBV6-5 and TRBJ1-1; unclear D gene. This CDR3 comprises 11 residues. The germline gives CDR1 MNHEY, CDR2 SVGAGI. V dropped 4 bases and J dropped 11 bases, with 11 bases sitting between them. The CDR3 protein is CASSSREAAFF. For the CDR3, the DNA is TGTGCCAGCAGTTCGAGGGAGGCCGCTTTCTTT.

This clone is a singleton in its sample. The chain recombines TRBV3-1 (or the pseudogene TRBV3-2) with TRBJ2-3; D ambiguous. Trimming left V 0 bases short and J 10 bases short, with 11 bases between. The CDR3 loop spans 13 amino acids. The V gene's germline CDR1 is LGHDT and CDR2 YNNKEL (reference sequence). CDR3 amino acids: CASSQDNGGSQYF. In DNA, the CDR3 is TGTGCCAGCAGCCAAGATAATGGCGGATCGCAGTATTTT.

The chain is built from TRBV4-2 and TRBJ1-6, with D possibly TRBD1 on 5 matching bases. Germline V gives CDR1 LGHNA, CDR2 YNFKEQ. V was pared by 3 bases and J by 9 bases, with 15 bases between. This CDR3 has 15 amino acids. In DNA, the CDR3 is TGTGCCAGCAGCCAGGAGGGGAGGGTCCTTTCACCCCTCCACTTT. Translated, it gives CASSQEGRVLSPLHF.

This chain connects TRBV28 to TRBJ1-1, with TRBD1 identical over 7 bases. The CDR3 is 13 residues long. Germline assignment: CDR1 MDHEN and CDR2 SYDVKM. V lost 7 bases and J lost 7; bases outside the gene matches: 9. CDR3 in DNA: TGTGCCAGCATAAAGGGGGCGACGGGTGAAGCTTTCTTT. Amino acid sequence: CASIKGATGEAFF.

The CDR3 coding sequence is TGTGCCAGCAGTGAAGAGGAGAACACTGAAGCTTTCTTT. This codes for CASSEEENTEAFF. The V call is TRBV6-1, the J call TRBJ1-1; D gene ambiguous. The CDR3 totals 13 residues. V shed 1 base and J shed 1 base, with 4 bases lying between them. Looked up from germline, CDR1 is MNHNS and CDR2 is SASEGT.

The chain employs TRBV30 and TRBJ1-1, with no clear D. Between the trimmed V and J ends, which lost 4 bases and 4 bases, there was a span of 13 bases. CDR3 length equals 13 residues. Germline lookup yields CDR1 GTSNPN and CDR2 SVGIG (reference sequence). This CDR3 reads CAWTPTVITEAFF. The CDR3 DNA reads as TGTGCCTGGACCCCAACCGTGATCACTGAAGCTTTCTTT.